These 6 T cell receptor beta chains were sequenced from one sample in a study of T cells in Graves' hyperthyroidism and ophthalmopathy. RNA transcripts provided the source from which TCR beta CDR3 regions were amplified. HTBI primers were employed in a first-round RT-PCR of the TCR CDR3. MiXCR, run by TCRdb on the multiplex PCR reads, gives a single entry per CDR3 protein. The data contain 190,000 or so distinct CDR3 sequences, about 16% of them seen just once; the ten biggest clones take up about 45%. Sequencing was carried out using blood. These TCRs come from a man aged 35 to 55 with Graves' hyperthyroidism.

This clonotype was picked up many times. The V gene is TRBV20-1, the J gene TRBJ1-5; D is possibly TRBD1 (5 bases). V dropped 5 bases and J dropped 0 bases, with 8 bases sitting between them. CDR1 and CDR2 (germline): DFQATT, SNEGSKA (reference sequence). There are 13 residues in the CDR3. The CDR3 region is CSALTDSNQPQHF. CDR3 DNA sequence: TGCAGTGCTCTGACAGATAGCAATCAGCCCCAGCATTTT.

This clonotype came up many times. This sequence joins TRBV2 and TRBJ1-2; D not certain. The CDR3 is made up of 12 amino acids. V dropped 8 bases and J dropped 0 bases, with 7 bases sitting between them. Germline values: CDR1 SNHLY, CDR2 FYNNEI. The CDR3 is CASRASNYGYTF. The CDR3 DNA reads as TGTGCCAGCCGGGCCTCTAACTATGGCTACACCTTC.

The table lists this clonotype with many counts. The V and J genes are TRBV3-1 and TRBJ1-1; D unresolved. This CDR3 has 15 amino acids. The V gene lost 0 bases and the J gene lost 2 bases, with 10 bases spanning the gap. Germline lookup yields CDR1 LGHDT and CDR2 YNNKEL (reference sequence). This chain's CDR3 is CASSQDWTENTEAFF. CDR3 DNA sequence: TGTGCCAGCAGCCAAGATTGGACGGAAAACACTGAAGCTTTCTTT.

About this clonotype itself: Its ends do not fully match the called genes, so a read error is possible. The chain joins TRBV6-2 or TRBV6-3 to TRBJ2-1, with a tentative D call TRBD1 (5 bases). The CDR3 is 15 residues long. The germline gives CDR1 MNHEY, CDR2 SVGEGT. The CDR3 loop is CASSGQDSSYNEQLF. The CDR3 DNA is TGTGCCAGCAGTGGACAAGACAGCTCCTACAATGAGCAGCTCTTC.

Many counts were recorded for this clonotype. The CDR3 loop is CASRWGLSGTEAFF. CDR3 bases: TGTGCCAGCAGATGGGGACTCTCGGGGACTGAAGCTTTCTTT. The J gene is TRBJ1-1, the V gene TRBV5-5; a weak D match, TRBD1 (5 bases). The germline gives CDR1 SGHKS, CDR2 YYEKEE (reference sequence). V lost 5 bases, J lost 5 bases, and 16 bases lay in between. CDR3 size: 14 residues.

There are a few counts of this clonotype. This chain connects TRBV29-1 to TRBJ2-3; 8 bases align to TRBD2. The V segment lost 5 bases and the J segment 6 bases; nucleotides outside the gene matches: 10. Germline CDR1 is SQVTM and CDR2 is ANQGSEA. This CDR3 contains 14 residues. CDR3 in DNA: TGCAGCGTTCCCCGGGGGGGGGCGACCGATACGCAGTATTTT. Translating it yields CSVPRGGATDTQYF.